The rows below give T cell receptor beta chains drawn from one sample of a study of T-cell memory formation after mild COVID-19. TCRdb re-analysed the 5' RACE reads in MiXCR, keeping a single row per CDR3 protein. Of over 350,000 distinct CDR3 sequences listed, roughly 24% were seen once; the top ten hold 8.8%. Sequenced input: PBMCs or a T cell subset sorted from them (not recorded which). The receptors come from an adult woman who had mild COVID-19 (a few samples of this study predate the infection). Cell type and time point are not known. Both conserved end residues are part of each CDR3. The order of the fields is D gene, J gene, V gene, clone size, CDR3 DNA, CDR3 protein. The D gene is left open where the match is weak. Clone sizes are given selectively: once, few, many, or a class where the clone is expanded.

d_gene: NA; j_gene: TRBJ2-3; v_gene: TRBV9; abundance: NA; CDR3nt: TGTGCCAGCAGCGTAGGAGGGTTACGTGGGGATACGCAGTATTTT; CDR3aa: CASSVGGLRGDTQYF
d_gene: NA; j_gene: TRBJ2-5; v_gene: TRBV7-9; abundance: few; CDR3nt: TGTGCCAGCAGCCGCGGGAACGCACAAGAGACCCAGTACTTC; CDR3aa: CASSRGNAQETQYF
d_gene: NA; j_gene: TRBJ1-1; v_gene: TRBV20-1; abundance: few; CDR3nt: TGCAGTACCCAGACAGAGATGAACACTGAAGCTTTCTTT; CDR3aa: CSTQTEMNTEAFF
d_gene: TRBD1; j_gene: TRBJ2-5; v_gene: TRBV12-3/TRBV12-4; abundance: NA; CDR3nt: TGTGCCAGCAGTGGACAGGGCCGGGAGACCCAGTACTTC; CDR3aa: CASSGQGRETQYF
d_gene: NA; j_gene: TRBJ2-5; v_gene: TRBV7-3; abundance: few; CDR3nt: TGTGCCAGCCGCGCGAGCGGCCAAGAGACCCAGTACTTC; CDR3aa: CASRASGQETQYF
d_gene: NA; j_gene: TRBJ1-1; v_gene: TRBV14; abundance: NA; CDR3nt: TGTGCCAGCAGCCGCGAAGCACGAGGATCGGGAGCTTTCTTT; CDR3aa: CASSREARGSGAFF
d_gene: NA; j_gene: TRBJ2-7; v_gene: TRBV12-3/TRBV12-4; abundance: few; CDR3nt: TGTGCCAGCAGTTTAATCCTAGTAGGGGGATACGAGCAGTACTTC; CDR3aa: CASSLILVGGYEQYF
d_gene: NA; j_gene: TRBJ2-1; v_gene: TRBV7-9; abundance: few; CDR3nt: TGTGCCAGCAGCTTGCTGTCGTCGGGAGCGGCCTACAATGAGCAGTTCTTC; CDR3aa: CASSLLSSGAAYNEQFF
d_gene: NA; j_gene: TRBJ1-5; v_gene: TRBV6-6; abundance: few; CDR3nt: TGTGCCAGCAGTACCGACTCGGACAGCCTCTATAGCAATCAGCCCCAGCATTTT; CDR3aa: CASSTDSDSLYSNQPQHF
d_gene: TRBD1; j_gene: TRBJ2-7; v_gene: TRBV20-1; abundance: once; CDR3nt: TGCAGTGCTAGAGGACAGGGCTACGAGCAGTACTTC; CDR3aa: CSARGQGYEQYF
d_gene: TRBD2; j_gene: TRBJ2-7; v_gene: TRBV5-4; abundance: few; CDR3nt: TGTGCCAGCAGCTTGGACGGGGGGGCTTCCTACGAGCAGTACTTC; CDR3aa: CASSLDGGASYEQYF
d_gene: TRBD2; j_gene: TRBJ2-1; v_gene: TRBV7-9; abundance: NA; CDR3nt: TGTGCCAGCAGCCCGCCGGGACTAGCCATCAATGAGCAGTTCTTC; CDR3aa: CASSPPGLAINEQFF
d_gene: NA; j_gene: TRBJ1-2; v_gene: TRBV5-1; abundance: few; CDR3nt: TGCGCCAGCAGCTCCGGCGACAGGACGAACTATGGCTACACCTTC; CDR3aa: CASSSGDRTNYGYTF
d_gene: TRBD2; j_gene: TRBJ2-1; v_gene: TRBV11-2; abundance: NA; CDR3nt: TGTGCCAGCAGCCGGACTAGCGGGCCGCCCCATGAGCAGTTCTTC; CDR3aa: CASSRTSGPPHEQFF
d_gene: NA; j_gene: TRBJ2-1; v_gene: TRBV5-1; abundance: few; CDR3nt: TGCGCCAGCGGAGATGGGACAAGGATATACAATGAGCAGTTCTTC; CDR3aa: CASGDGTRIYNEQFF
d_gene: NA; j_gene: TRBJ2-1; v_gene: TRBV2; abundance: few; CDR3nt: TGTGCCAGGTCCGGACTGACTTACAATGAGCAGTTCTTC; CDR3aa: CARSGLTYNEQFF
d_gene: NA; j_gene: TRBJ2-5; v_gene: TRBV2; abundance: NA; CDR3nt: TGTGCCAGCAGGGCGACTAGATCCGAGACCCAGTACTTC; CDR3aa: CASRATRSETQYF
d_gene: NA; j_gene: TRBJ1-1; v_gene: TRBV12-3/TRBV12-4; abundance: NA; CDR3nt: TGTGCCAGCAGTTTAGCGCGTGGAGGGAACACTGAAGCTTTCTTT; CDR3aa: CASSLARGGNTEAFF
d_gene: TRBD1; j_gene: TRBJ2-7; v_gene: TRBV11-2; abundance: NA; CDR3nt: TGTGCCAGCAGCTTAGGTAGGACAGGAACCTACGAGCAGTACTTC; CDR3aa: CASSLGRTGTYEQYF
d_gene: NA; j_gene: TRBJ1-1; v_gene: TRBV4-2; abundance: NA; CDR3nt: TGTGCCAGCAGCCAAGATGGACCTTTAAGAAAAACTGAAGCTTTCTTT; CDR3aa: CASSQDGPLRKTEAFF
d_gene: NA; j_gene: TRBJ1-2; v_gene: TRBV6-1; abundance: NA; CDR3nt: TGTGCCAGCAGTGAAGGGAGGCGGACGAACTATGGCTACACCTTC; CDR3aa: CASSEGRRTNYGYTF
d_gene: TRBD2; j_gene: TRBJ2-3; v_gene: TRBV4-3; abundance: NA; CDR3nt: TGCGCCAGCAGCCAAGATTGGGGGGGAGATACGCAGTATTTT; CDR3aa: CASSQDWGGDTQYF
d_gene: TRBD2; j_gene: TRBJ2-1; v_gene: TRBV20-1; abundance: few; CDR3nt: TGCAGTGCTAGAGAGTTCCCTGGCGGGAGTTGGAATGAGCAGTTCTTC; CDR3aa: CSAREFPGGSWNEQFF
d_gene: NA; j_gene: TRBJ1-2; v_gene: TRBV27; abundance: few; CDR3nt: TGTGCCAGCAGGTCCCCCAGGAACTATGGCTACACCTTC; CDR3aa: CASRSPRNYGYTF
d_gene: TRBD2; j_gene: TRBJ2-4; v_gene: TRBV7-2; abundance: few; CDR3nt: TGTGCCAGCAGCTTAAGGGGAGGGGCCGGATCGCTAGCCAAAAACATTCAGTACTTC; CDR3aa: CASSLRGGAGSLAKNIQYF
d_gene: TRBD1; j_gene: TRBJ1-2; v_gene: TRBV10-3; abundance: NA; CDR3nt: TGTGCCATCACCGCGACAGGGGGCGTCGATGGCTACACCTTC; CDR3aa: CAITATGGVDGYTF
d_gene: TRBD1; j_gene: TRBJ1-1; v_gene: TRBV7-9; abundance: few; CDR3nt: TGTGCCAGCAGCTTATCAGGGGGGGAGGAGGCTTTCTTT; CDR3aa: CASSLSGGEEAFF
d_gene: TRBD2; j_gene: TRBJ2-1; v_gene: TRBV5-1; abundance: NA; CDR3nt: TGCGCCAGCAGCTCGGGAACGGGAGGGCCCTATGAGCAGTTCTTC; CDR3aa: CASSSGTGGPYEQFF
d_gene: TRBD2; j_gene: TRBJ2-1; v_gene: TRBV5-1; abundance: few; CDR3nt: TGCGCCAGCAGACCTGGGACTAGCGGGCCCTCCTTCAATGAGCAGTTCTTC; CDR3aa: CASRPGTSGPSFNEQFF
d_gene: NA; j_gene: TRBJ2-7; v_gene: TRBV9; abundance: few; CDR3nt: TGTGCCAGCGGGGTGGGGCAGGCCCCCTACGAGCAGTACTTC; CDR3aa: CASGVGQAPYEQYF
d_gene: NA; j_gene: TRBJ1-2; v_gene: TRBV28; abundance: NA; CDR3nt: TGTGCCAGCAGTTCGATACAGAACTATGGCTACACCTTC; CDR3aa: CASSSIQNYGYTF
d_gene: TRBD1; j_gene: TRBJ2-7; v_gene: TRBV10-3; abundance: many; CDR3nt: TGTGCCATCAGCCCCGGACAGGGGGCCTCCTACGAGCAGTACTTC; CDR3aa: CAISPGQGASYEQYF
d_gene: TRBD2; j_gene: TRBJ2-1; v_gene: TRBV24-1; abundance: few; CDR3nt: TGTGCCACCAGTGATTTAGGTAGCGGGAGCTACAATGAGCAGTTCTTC; CDR3aa: CATSDLGSGSYNEQFF
d_gene: NA; j_gene: TRBJ1-5; v_gene: TRBV4-1; abundance: NA; CDR3nt: TGCGCCAGCAGCCAAGGAGCGTGGGCGTCTCAGCCCCAGCATTTT; CDR3aa: CASSQGAWASQPQHF
d_gene: TRBD2; j_gene: TRBJ2-2; v_gene: TRBV24-1; abundance: NA; CDR3nt: TGTGCCACCAGGCCTAGCGGACCGAACACCGGGGAGCTGTTTTTT; CDR3aa: CATRPSGPNTGELFF
d_gene: NA; j_gene: TRBJ2-7; v_gene: TRBV15; abundance: few; CDR3nt: TGTGCCACCAGCAGAGATCTGGAGTACGAGCAGTACTTC; CDR3aa: CATSRDLEYEQYF
d_gene: NA; j_gene: TRBJ1-1; v_gene: TRBV20-1; abundance: NA; CDR3nt: TGCAGTGCGATGGGCAGCTTGAACACTGAAGCTTTCTTT; CDR3aa: CSAMGSLNTEAFF
d_gene: NA; j_gene: TRBJ2-2; v_gene: TRBV12-3/TRBV12-4; abundance: few; CDR3nt: TGTGCCAGCACCCAGGGGCCGGGGGGCATGACCGGGGAGCTGTTTTTT; CDR3aa: CASTQGPGGMTGELFF
d_gene: NA; j_gene: TRBJ1-2; v_gene: TRBV13; abundance: few; CDR3nt: TGTGCCAGCAGCTTTTGGCCGGATAACTATGGCTACACCTTC; CDR3aa: CASSFWPDNYGYTF
d_gene: NA; j_gene: TRBJ1-4; v_gene: TRBV7-9; abundance: NA; CDR3nt: TGTGCCAGCAGCTCTACAGCGGGGACCTCGGAAAAACTGTTTTTT; CDR3aa: CASSSTAGTSEKLFF
d_gene: TRBD1; j_gene: TRBJ2-1; v_gene: TRBV6-6; abundance: NA; CDR3nt: TGTGCCAGCAGTCATCCGGGACAGGGGTACAATGAGCAGTTCTTC; CDR3aa: CASSHPGQGYNEQFF